This is a list of T cell receptor beta chains from one sample in a study of early T cells in non-severe SARS-CoV-2 infection. TCRdb redid the calling of the 5' RACE reads with MiXCR, one entry per CDR3 protein. The sample has about 77,000 distinct CDR3 sequences, over 9% seen once; the top ten hold roughly 5%. The sequenced sample consisted of whole blood. All receptors come from an adult who was a healthcare worker with PCR-confirmed SARS-CoV-2 infection or an uninfected control (not recorded which). The conserved cysteine and the conserved F or W are not part of the CDR3 here. Fields, in order: D gene, CDR3 length, V gene, J gene, CDR3 protein. D genes are given only for firm matches.

D: TRBD2
length: 14
V: TRBV6-4
J: TRBJ2-1
CDR3: ASSDAGTSGRNEQF

D: TRBD2
length: 13
V: TRBV3-1
J: TRBJ2-7
CDR3: ASSQGWREGLEQY

D: -
length: 14
V: TRBV11-3
J: TRBJ2-1
CDR3: ASSFILARTYNEQF

D: -
length: 11
V: TRBV14
J: TRBJ1-2
CDR3: ASSQSSRSGYT

D: -
length: 13
V: TRBV28
J: TRBJ2-7
CDR3: ASSRPGVSSYEQY

D: -
length: 12
V: TRBV10-3
J: TRBJ1-2
CDR3: AIGGGPSNYGYT

D: -
length: 12
V: TRBV9
J: TRBJ2-3
CDR3: ASSVAVGADTQY

D: -
length: 13
V: TRBV6-6
J: TRBJ2-1
CDR3: ASSPSAYSYNEQF

D: -
length: 12
V: TRBV7-9
J: TRBJ1-5
CDR3: ASSRTDVNQPQH

D: TRBD1
length: 12
V: TRBV28
J: TRBJ1-2
CDR3: ASSLRGRGYGYT

D: -
length: 13
V: TRBV7-9
J: TRBJ2-7
CDR3: APGRRAPRIQEQY

D: -
length: 11
V: TRBV5-5
J: TRBJ1-2
CDR3: ASSLRQSYGYT

D: -
length: 11
V: TRBV4-1
J: TRBJ2-7
CDR3: ASSLIYQYEQY

D: -
length: 14
V: TRBV18
J: TRBJ2-7
CDR3: ASSPPIGRPLSEQY

D: -
length: 12
V: TRBV28
J: TRBJ2-7
CDR3: ASSGGSGPYEQY

D: TRBD1
length: 15
V: TRBV12-3/TRBV12-4
J: TRBJ1-2
CDR3: ASSPSIERQGSYGYT

D: TRBD2
length: 12
V: TRBV7-3
J: TRBJ2-1
CDR3: ASSLRAGGAEQF

D: -
length: 12
V: TRBV28
J: TRBJ2-7
CDR3: ASTHGDGAYEQY

D: TRBD2
length: 19
V: TRBV27
J: TRBJ2-3
CDR3: ASTRKGVGTSGSSWLDTQY

D: -
length: 11
V: TRBV7-9
J: TRBJ2-7
CDR3: ASSLRTTYEQY

D: -
length: 14
V: TRBV4-1
J: TRBJ2-6
CDR3: ASSQVGGAGANVLT

D: TRBD2
length: 14
V: TRBV7-2
J: TRBJ2-3
CDR3: ASSPTSGSRTDTQY

D: -
length: 11
V: TRBV5-1
J: TRBJ2-1
CDR3: ASSLVSPNEQF

D: -
length: 12
V: TRBV6-2/TRBV6-3
J: TRBJ2-2
CDR3: ASSTRGRTGELF

D: -
length: 11
V: TRBV3-1
J: TRBJ2-3
CDR3: ASSPPGVDTQY

D: TRBD1
length: 11
V: TRBV20-1
J: TRBJ2-7
CDR3: SATRDRAIEQY